Below are 32 T cell receptor beta chains sequenced from a single sample in a study of T cell responses to AZD1222 COVID-19 vaccine. Libraries were prepared by immunoSEQ multiplex PCR; TCRdb keeps only in-frame clonotypes and omits some of them. The sample carries roughly 100,000 clones, 70% to 90% recorded once. The material sequenced was peripheral blood, taken on day 0 of AZD1222 vaccination. The receptors were gathered from an adult in good health.

The chain employs TRBV19 and TRBJ2-5, with D uncertain. Per germline, CDR1 LNHDA and CDR2 SQIVND (reference sequence). The CDR3 covers 11 residues. V dropped 7 bases and J dropped 4 bases, with 7 bases sitting between them. CDR3 amino acids: CASKFRETQYF. CDR3 nucleotides: TGTGCCAGTAAGTTTAGAGAGACCCAGTACTTC.

This CDR3 reads CSVERSRLSTDTQYF. The CDR3 region has the DNA TGCAGCGTTGAGAGGAGTCGCTTGAGCACAGATACGCAGTATTTT. This chain connects TRBV29-1 to TRBJ2-3; no reliable D call. The germline CDR1 and CDR2 sequences are SQVTM and ANQGSEA. CDR3 length: 15 residues. Trimming took 3 bases from V and 0 from J, leaving 13 bases between them.

The rearrangement uses TRBV5-6 and TRBJ2-1; a weak D match, TRBD2 (6 bases). Germline V gene sequence: CDR1 SGHDT, CDR2 YYEEEE. This CDR3 is 17 amino acids long. The V gene lost 3 bases and the J gene lost 3 bases, with 19 bases spanning the gap. CDR3 in amino acids: CASSSGLPQRGYNEQFF. The DNA of the CDR3 is TGTGCCAGCAGCTCCGGACTACCCCAGAGGGGCTACAATGAGCAGTTCTTC.

The V gene is TRBV18, the J gene TRBJ2-1; maybe TRBD2 (7 bases). The CDR3 loop spans 15 amino acids. Deletions cut 5 bases from V and 0 bases from J, with 11 bases between. Germline-derived CDR1 and CDR2 are KGHSH and LQKENI. This CDR3 is CASSKGGSSYNEQFF. Written as DNA, the CDR3 is TGTGCCAGCTCAAAGGGGGGGAGCTCCTACAATGAGCAGTTCTTC.

J is TRBJ2-3 and V is TRBV6-2 or TRBV6-3, with D unresolved. V gave up 5 bases and J gave up 2 bases, with 8 bases separating them. Germline lookup yields CDR1 MNHEY and CDR2 SVGEGT. The CDR3 consists of 13 residues. The CDR3 here is CASSRPDTDTQYF. The CDR3 DNA is TGTGCCAGCAGTCGCCCCGACACAGATACGCAGTATTTT.

This clone has a single count. The chain has TRBV15 and TRBJ2-1, with 8 bases identical to TRBD2. Germline assignment: CDR1 LNHNV and CDR2 YYDKDF (reference sequence). The CDR3 length is 15 residues. Trimming cost V 2 bases and J 6 bases; bases outside gene matches: 6. CDR3 amino acids: CATSRFGLAGNEQFF. CDR3 sequence (DNA): TGTGCCACCAGCAGATTCGGACTAGCCGGCAATGAGCAGTTCTTC.

This chain links TRBV10-3 with TRBJ2-1; 13 bases are shared with TRBD2. Germline V gene data show CDR1 as ENHRY and CDR2 as SYGVKD. The ends lost 6 bases at V and 7 bases at J; junction bases unmatched: 3. The CDR3 runs to 14 residues. DNA of the CDR3: TGTGCCATCAGACGGACTAGCGGGAGTAATGAGCAGTTCTTC. It codes for CAIRRTSGSNEQFF.

The CDR3 is CASSLDTYSPLHF. CDR3 in DNA: TGTGCCAGCAGCCTCGACACGTATTCACCCCTCCACTTT. The chain couples TRBV11-3 to TRBJ1-6, with D uncertain. The CDR3 extends over 13 amino acids. Deletions cut 5 bases from V and 8 bases from J, with 10 bases between. Germline CDR1 is SGHNT and CDR2 is YENEEA.

This chain joins TRBV6-5 and TRBJ1-4; D gene uncertain. Trimming shortened V by 7 bases and J by 8 bases, and 14 bases separated the two germline ends. This CDR3 is built from 13 residues. Germline V gene data show CDR1 as MNHEY and CDR2 as SVGAGI. The CDR3 DNA reads TGTGCCAGCACCCCCCTAAGTGGGGAAAAACTGTTTTTT. Translation: CASTPLSGEKLFF.

The chain links TRBV27 to TRBJ1-4, with D tentatively TRBD1 (5 bases). The CDR3 has 14 residues. Between the trimmed V and J ends, which lost 6 bases and 5 bases, there was a span of 13 bases. The germline V gene has CDR1 MNHEY and CDR2 SMNVEV (reference sequence). The CDR3, as DNA: TGTGCCAGCAGCCGACAGTGGGGGAATGAAAAACTGTTTTTT. Encoded protein: CASSRQWGNEKLFF.

V and J are TRBV5-1 and TRBJ2-3, with a tentative D call TRBD2 (5 bases). V lost 4 bases and J 0 bases, leaving 18 bases between the germline ends. CDR1 and CDR2 from the germline V gene are SGHRS and YFSETQ. This CDR3 spans 17 amino acids. The CDR3 reads CASSPIGGATSTDTQYF. CDR3 DNA: TGCGCCAGCAGCCCGATTGGAGGTGCCACTAGCACAGATACGCAGTATTTT.

This clone was detected a few times. V is TRBV6-5 and J is TRBJ1-1, with D tentatively TRBD1 (5 bases). This CDR3 has 13 amino acids. Germline CDR1 MNHEY, CDR2 SVGAGI. Trimming left V 8 bases short and J 1 base short, with 11 bases between. CDR3 sequence reads: CASGRVWNTEAFF. For the CDR3, the DNA is TGTGCCAGCGGCAGGGTTTGGAACACTGAAGCTTTCTTT.

CDR3 DNA: TGTGCCAGCAGCCCCGAGTCGGGCGTGAGGGTTCGGGAGCTGTTTTTT. This gives the protein CASSPESGVRVRELFF. The rearrangement links TRBV7-9 to TRBJ2-2; perhaps TRBD2 as D (5 bases). In germline, CDR1 is SEHNR, CDR2 FQNEAQ (reference sequence). V lost 5 bases and J lost 9, with 22 bases in between. There are 16 residues in the CDR3.

This chain connects TRBV4-2 to TRBJ1-6; D ambiguous. Trimming took off 0 bases at V and 11 bases at J, with 14 bases between the two ends. This CDR3 has 15 residues. Germline V lookup: CDR1 LGHNA, CDR2 YNFKEQ. CDR3: CASSQDRQVGPPLHF. In DNA, the CDR3 is TGTGCCAGCAGCCAAGATCGGCAGGTTGGTCCACCCCTCCACTTT.

The chain links TRBV27 to TRBJ1-5, with a weak D call TRBD1 (6 bases). The germline V gene encodes CDR1 MNHEY and CDR2 SMNVEV (reference sequence). V lost 7 bases to trimming and J lost 1 base, with 14 bases between them. There are 15 residues in the CDR3. CDR3 sequence reads: CASNSGASSNQPQHF. The CDR3 nucleotides read TGTGCCAGCAACTCAGGGGCTTCAAGCAATCAGCCCCAGCATTTT.

The gene calls are TRBV25-1 and TRBJ2-2, with D uncertain. Per the germline V gene, CDR1 is MGHDK and CDR2 is SYGVNS. The CDR3 extends over 13 amino acids. The V end lost 3 bases, the J end lost 9 bases, and 11 bases lay between the germline ends. CDR3 amino acids: CASSDSTIRELFF. The CDR3 DNA sequence: TGTGCCAGCAGTGATTCTACAATAAGGGAGCTGTTTTTT.

The CDR3 loop reads CATSSLGTEAFF. CDR3 DNA sequence: TGTGCCACCAGCAGTTTGGGAACTGAAGCTTTCTTT. The rearrangement uses TRBV15 and TRBJ1-1; no reliable D call. V shed 3 bases and J shed 5 bases, with 7 bases lying between them. The V gene's germline CDR1 is LNHNV and CDR2 YYDKDF (reference sequence). The CDR3 extends over 12 amino acids.

The rearrangement uses TRBV5-4 and TRBJ2-3; D is undetermined. V lost 4 bases and J lost 0, with 9 bases in between. CDR3 length: 14 residues. The germline V gene encodes CDR1 SGHNT and CDR2 YYREEE (reference sequence). As DNA, the CDR3 is TGTGCCAGCAGCCTGGACCCTAGCACAGATACGCAGTATTTT. Protein product: CASSLDPSTDTQYF.

The CDR3 sequence is CASSFGGGGNSPLHF. The CDR3 DNA follows: TGTGCCAGCAGTTTTGGTGGGGGAGGCAATTCACCCCTCCACTTT. The chain is built from TRBV6-5 and TRBJ1-6; D perhaps matches TRBD1 (5 bases). This CDR3 region has 15 residues. From germline, CDR1 is MNHEY and CDR2 SVGAGI. The germline V and J ends were trimmed by 4 bases and 7 bases, with 14 bases remaining between them.

The chain is built from TRBV12-5 and TRBJ2-2; the match to TRBD1 covers 8 bases. V trimming: 4 bases; J trimming: 9 bases; junction bases outside the gene matches: 7. This CDR3 is 14 amino acids long. Germline-derived CDR1 and CDR2 are LGHNT and FRNRAP. In DNA, the CDR3 is TGTGCTAGTGGTTCAACAGGGGGAAGGCGGGAGCTGTTTTTT. Translated, it gives CASGSTGGRRELFF.

The V call is TRBV6-2 or TRBV6-3, the J call TRBJ1-1; D possibly corresponds to TRBD1 (5 bases). Trimming stripped 2 bases from V and 5 bases from J, with 15 bases between. The CDR3 totals 15 residues. CDR1 MNHEY and CDR2 SVGEGT come from the germline V gene. The CDR3 reads CASSYGGTGKTEAFF. For the CDR3, the DNA is TGTGCCAGCAGTTACGGGGGGACGGGTAAGACTGAAGCTTTCTTT.

The chain carries TRBV11-2 and TRBJ1-3, with D maybe TRBD1 (6 bases). CDR3 length equals 16 residues. The germline gives CDR1 SGHAT, CDR2 FQNNGV. Trimming removed 5 bases at V and 0 bases at J, with 14 bases between. CDR3 in DNA: TGTGCCAGCAGCCCCCTCGGGGGGCTCTCTGGAAACACCATATATTTT. This gives the protein CASSPLGGLSGNTIYF.

The V and J genes are TRBV20-1 and TRBJ2-1, with TRBD2 as a possible D gene (6 bases). The CDR3 is 11 amino acids. Germline loops: CDR1 DFQATT, CDR2 SNEGSKA (reference sequence). V was pared by 5 bases and J by 10 bases, with 12 bases between. CDR3 sequence: CSAYRDSEQFF. Written as DNA, the CDR3 is TGCAGTGCTTACCGGGACTCCGAGCAGTTCTTC.

The chain joins TRBV4-2 to TRBJ1-1; 7 bases line up with TRBD1. Unmatched junction bases numbered 15, after V lost 6 bases and J lost 11 bases. Germline V gene lookup returns CDR1 LGHNA and CDR2 YNFKEQ. The length of the CDR3 is 14 residues. CDR3 amino acids: CASSATRGRPVAFF. The CDR3, as DNA: TGTGCCAGCAGTGCGACTAGGGGGCGCCCGGTGGCTTTCTTT.

This chain links TRBV10-3 with TRBJ2-7; the match to TRBD1 covers 7 bases. This CDR3 spans 13 amino acids. Germline assignment: CDR1 ENHRY and CDR2 SYGVKD. Trimming cost V 9 bases and J 5 bases; bases outside gene matches: 10. The CDR3 DNA reads as TGTGCCATAAGTAAGGGACAGTACGACGAGCAGTACTTC. Its translation: CAISKGQYDEQYF.

V is TRBV29-1 and J is TRBJ2-1, with 11 bases aligning to TRBD2. The CDR3 runs to 15 residues. Germline V gene lookup returns CDR1 SQVTM and CDR2 ANQGSEA. The junction had 10 bases not matched to a gene; V was cut back by 4 bases and J by 8 bases. CDR3 DNA: TGCAGCGTTGGGGGGCTAGCGGGAGGTACGGATGAGCAGTTCTTC. Residues: CSVGGLAGGTDEQFF.

This clone is a singleton in its sample. The gene calls are TRBV7-8 and TRBJ1-1; D not resolved. Deletions cut 5 bases from V and 7 bases from J, with 11 bases between. The CDR3 covers 12 residues. Germline-derived CDR1 and CDR2 are SGHVS and FQNEAQ. The CDR3 is CASSPGRLEAFF. The CDR3 DNA is TGTGCCAGCAGCCCTGGCAGACTTGAAGCTTTCTTT.

V usage is TRBV5-8 and J usage is TRBJ2-2, with D perhaps being TRBD1 or TRBD2 (5 bases each). Germline V CDR1 and CDR2: SGHTS, YDEGEE. This CDR3 comprises 16 residues. Trimming removed 4 bases from V and 8 bases from J, with 21 bases in between. The CDR3 bases are TGTGCCAGCAGCCCGGGGACGGTCCATATACCGGGGGAGCTGTTTTTT. Amino acid sequence: CASSPGTVHIPGELFF.

This clone was counted between two and nine times. This chain joins TRBV11-2 and TRBJ2-1; 13 bases agree with TRBD2. The CDR3 runs 17 residues. The J segment lost 9 bases and the V segment lost 4 bases, leaving 12 bases of the junction unmatched. Germline V CDR1 and CDR2: SGHAT, FQNNGV. Here the CDR3 DNA reads TGTGCCAGCAGCTCCACGACTAGCGGGGGGCCAGGAGGTGAGCAGTTCTTC. It yields the protein CASSSTTSGGPGGEQFF. Variable domain in full (rest from reference TRBV11-2 and TRBJ2-1): EAGVAQSPRYKIIEKRQSVAFWCNPISGHATLYWYQQILGQGPKLLIQFQNNGVVDDSQLPKDRFSAERLKGVDSTLKIQPAKLEDSAVYLCASSSTTSGGPGGEQFFGPGTRLTVL.

The chain combines TRBV10-3 with TRBJ1-4; the match to TRBD1 covers 7 bases. CDR1 ENHRY and CDR2 SYGVKD come from the germline V gene. The CDR3 is 13 residues long. V shed 10 bases, J shed 4 bases, and the junction held 6 bases outside the gene matches. The CDR3 protein is CATRTGDNEKLFF. The CDR3 DNA sequence: TGTGCCACCAGGACAGGAGATAATGAAAAACTGTTTTTT.

This chain connects TRBV5-4 to TRBJ2-1; tentative D call: TRBD2 (5 bases). Trimming shortened V by 4 bases and J by 8 bases, and 16 bases separated the two germline ends. From germline, CDR1 is SGHNT and CDR2 YYREEE (reference sequence). There are 14 residues in the CDR3. The CDR3 nucleotides read TGTGCCAGCAGCGGGGATACCCGTAGCGATGAGCAGTTCTTC. This codes for CASSGDTRSDEQFF.

The chain uses TRBV6-5 and TRBJ2-5; maybe TRBD1 (6 bases). Germline V gene data show CDR1 as MNHEY and CDR2 as SVGAGI. V was trimmed by 1 base and J by 5 bases, leaving 17 bases between them. The CDR3 has 16 amino acids. The CDR3, as DNA: TGTGCCAGCAGTTACTATCACCCAGGGGTAGCCGAGACCCAGTACTTC. Residues: CASSYYHPGVAETQYF.